Given below is one TCR beta chain in context. Its antigen is not known. Generated by immunoSEQ multiplex PCR, the TCRdb table keeps only in-frame clones and is missing some. The sample has millions of clones, more than 80% seen once; the top ten hold 0.14%. This record comes from a study of shared clonotypes between healthy human individuals. Study context: The donor group consisted of two women and a few men, aged 18 to 49. Whole-study results and caveats: Compared with memory subsets, naive subsets generally had larger estimated richness.

Trimming cost V 0 bases and J 4 bases, with 13 bases left between them. The V gene's germline CDR1 is SGDLS and CDR2 YYNGEE. The length of the CDR3 is 15 residues. This TCR derives from a young man in good health. The material sequenced was naive CD4+ T cells sorted from blood. Indicated subset: CD45RA+ positively selected. This chain uses TRBV9 with TRBJ2-5; D is unresolved. The CDR3 is CASSVGDNPGETQYF. CDR3 in DNA: TGTGCCAGCAGCGTAGGTGATAACCCCGGAGAGACCCAGTACTTC.